This TCR beta chain appears in the sequencing data of a study of response to subunit inactivated influenza vaccine. The study's findings and limits: Few additional T cells are recruited per seasonal influenza vaccination, authors suggested.

MiXCR, applied by TCRdb to the RT-PCR reads, yields one record per CDR3 protein. The sample shows about 500,000 distinct CDR3 sequences, approximately 15% of them seen only once. Germline CDR1 SGHRS, CDR2 YFSETQ. Trimming removed 0 bases at V and 9 bases at J, with 19 bases between. The CDR3 sequence is 15 residues long. This clonotype has just a few counts. Its matching antigen is unknown. The TCR originated in a man aged 45-69 years who received an inactivated influenza vaccine. Material: CD4+ T cells sorted from PBMCs, obtained around 25 months after vaccination. The gene calls are TRBV5-1 and TRBJ2-7; D perhaps matches TRBD1 (6 bases). The CDR3 sequence: CASSLEAGAGFGQYF. The CDR3 bases are TGCGCCAGCAGCTTGGAGGCAGGGGCTGGGTTCGGGCAGTACTTC.